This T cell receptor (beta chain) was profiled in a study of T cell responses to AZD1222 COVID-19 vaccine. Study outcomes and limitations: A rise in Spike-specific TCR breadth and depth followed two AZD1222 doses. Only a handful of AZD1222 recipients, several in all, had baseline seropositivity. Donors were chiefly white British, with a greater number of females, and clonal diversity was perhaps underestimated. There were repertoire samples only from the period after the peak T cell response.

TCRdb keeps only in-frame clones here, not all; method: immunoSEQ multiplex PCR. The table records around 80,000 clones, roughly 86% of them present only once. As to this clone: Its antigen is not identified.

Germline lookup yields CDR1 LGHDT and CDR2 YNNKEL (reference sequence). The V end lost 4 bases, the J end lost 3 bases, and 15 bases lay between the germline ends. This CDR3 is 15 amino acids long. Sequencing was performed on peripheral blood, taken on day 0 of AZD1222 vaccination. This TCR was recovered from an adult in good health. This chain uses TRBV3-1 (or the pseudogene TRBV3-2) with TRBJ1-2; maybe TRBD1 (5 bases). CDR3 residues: CASSPPLDRYYGYTF. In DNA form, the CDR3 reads TGTGCCAGCAGCCCCCCTCTCGACAGATACTATGGCTACACCTTC.